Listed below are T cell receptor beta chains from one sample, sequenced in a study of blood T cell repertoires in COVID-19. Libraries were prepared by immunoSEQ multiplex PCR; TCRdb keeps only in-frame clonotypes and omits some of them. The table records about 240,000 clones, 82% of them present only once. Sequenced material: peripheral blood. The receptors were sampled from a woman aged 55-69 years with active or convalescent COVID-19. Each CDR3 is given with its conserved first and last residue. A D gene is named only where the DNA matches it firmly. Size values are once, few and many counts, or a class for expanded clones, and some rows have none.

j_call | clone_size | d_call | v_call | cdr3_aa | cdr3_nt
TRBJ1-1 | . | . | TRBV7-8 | CASSSSGSRGTEAFF | TGTGCCAGCAGCTCCTCTGGGTCCCGAGGCACTGAAGCTTTCTTT
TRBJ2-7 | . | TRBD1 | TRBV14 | CASSQVSLRTGRHEQYF | TGTGCCAGCAGCCAAGTTAGCCTACGGACAGGGCGCCACGAGCAGTACTTC
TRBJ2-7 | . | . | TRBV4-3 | CASSPDTSGADEQYF | TGCGCCAGCAGCCCCGACACGAGTGGGGCAGACGAGCAGTACTTC
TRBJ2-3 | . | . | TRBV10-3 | CAITDEGGAGDTQYF | TGTGCCATCACCGATGAGGGGGGGGCTGGAGATACGCAGTATTTT
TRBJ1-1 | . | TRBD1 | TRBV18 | CASSPPGQSMNTEAFF | TGTGCCAGCTCACCCCCGGGACAGAGCATGAACACTGAAGCTTTCTTT
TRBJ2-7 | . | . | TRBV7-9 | CASSLMQIHEQYF | TGTGCCAGCAGCTTAATGCAGATCCACGAGCAGTACTTC
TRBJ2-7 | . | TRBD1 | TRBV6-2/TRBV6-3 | CASSRLQGAYEQYF | TGTGCCAGCAGCCGCCTACAGGGGGCCTACGAGCAGTACTTC
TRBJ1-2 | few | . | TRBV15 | CATRGQGNYGYTF | TGTGCCACCAGGGGGCAGGGGAACTATGGCTACACCTTC
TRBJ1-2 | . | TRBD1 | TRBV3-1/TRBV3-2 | CASSHTGQGGYTF | TGTGCCAGCAGCCACACGGGACAGGGTGGCTACACCTTC
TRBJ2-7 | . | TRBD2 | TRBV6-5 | CASRLLSGGSYEQYF | TGTGCCAGCAGGCTCCTAAGCGGGGGCTCCTACGAGCAGTACTTC
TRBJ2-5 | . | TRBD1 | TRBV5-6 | CASSPLDRAQETQYF | TGTGCCAGCAGCCCACTGGACAGGGCGCAAGAGACCCAGTACTTC
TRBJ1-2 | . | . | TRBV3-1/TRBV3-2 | CASSHKPGHRVYGYTF | TGTGCCAGCAGCCACAAGCCGGGCCACAGGGTCTATGGCTACACCTTC
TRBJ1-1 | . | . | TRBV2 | CASSEGRALNTEAFF | TGTGCCAGCAGTGAAGGGCGGGCCTTGAACACTGAAGCTTTCTTT
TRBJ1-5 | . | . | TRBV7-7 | CASSLKCGGYHSNQPQHF | TGTGCTAGCAGCTTAAAGTGTGGGGGGTATCATAGCAATCAGCCCCAGCATTTT
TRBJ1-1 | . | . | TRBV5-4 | CASSLDLGAMNTEAFF | TGTGCCAGCAGCTTGGATTTAGGGGCAATGAACACTGAAGCTTTCTTT
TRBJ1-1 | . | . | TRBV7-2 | CASSGPGRTEAFF | TGTGCCAGCAGCGGGCCTGGGAGAACTGAAGCTTTCTTT
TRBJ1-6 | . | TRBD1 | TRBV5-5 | CASSFRDRVNSPLHF | TGTGCCAGCAGCTTTCGGGACAGGGTAAATTCACCCCTCCACTTT
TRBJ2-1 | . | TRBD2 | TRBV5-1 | CASSSTIAGGTYNEQFF | TGCGCCAGCAGCTCTACTATAGCGGGGGGGACCTACAATGAGCAGTTCTTC
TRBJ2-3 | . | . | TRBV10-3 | CAIREGGLGTDTQYF | TGTGCCATCAGAGAGGGGGGCCTAGGGACAGATACGCAGTATTTT
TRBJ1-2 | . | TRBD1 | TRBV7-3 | CASSPGQVNYGYTF | TGTGCCAGCAGCCCGGGACAGGTCAACTATGGCTACACCTTC
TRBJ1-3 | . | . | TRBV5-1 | CASSLAQADSGNTIYF | TGCGCCAGCAGCTTGGCCCAGGCCGACTCTGGAAACACCATATATTTT
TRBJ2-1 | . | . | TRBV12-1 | CASSFGPGTSGGAYEQFF | .
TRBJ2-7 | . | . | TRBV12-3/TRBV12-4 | CASSPQVGHEQYF | TGTGCCAGCAGTCCCCAAGTTGGGCACGAGCAGTACTTC
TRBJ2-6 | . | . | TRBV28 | CASDTRVGPNVLTF | TGTGCCAGCGATACCAGGGTCGGTCCCAACGTCCTGACTTTC
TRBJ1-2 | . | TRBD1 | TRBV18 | CASSPGQYNYGYTF | TGTGCCAGCTCACCGGGACAGTATAACTATGGCTACACCTTC
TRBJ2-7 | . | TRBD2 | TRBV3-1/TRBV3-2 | CASSRLPLAGGRGPSEQYF | TGTGCCAGCAGCCGGCTGCCCCTAGCGGGGGGGCGGGGCCCGTCCGAGCAGTACTTC
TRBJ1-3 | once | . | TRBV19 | CASSIDQGSGNTIYF | TGTGCCAGTAGTATAGATCAGGGCTCTGGAAACACCATATATTTT
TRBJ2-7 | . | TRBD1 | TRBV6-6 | CASSRTGGRGYEQYF | TGTGCCAGCAGTCGAACAGGGGGCAGGGGCTACGAGCAGTACTTC
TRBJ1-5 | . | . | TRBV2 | CASSEGQWQPQHF | TGTGCCAGCAGTGAAGGACAATGGCAGCCCCAGCATTTT
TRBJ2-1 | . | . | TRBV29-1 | CSVEDSEVAYNEQFF | TGCAGCGTTGAAGACTCGGAGGTGGCCTACAATGAGCAGTTCTTC
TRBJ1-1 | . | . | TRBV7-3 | CASSLSGVNTEAFF | TGTGCCAGCAGCTTATCAGGGGTGAACACTGAAGCTTTCTTT
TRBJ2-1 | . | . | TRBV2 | CASRDFSYNEQFF | TGTGCCAGCCGGGACTTCTCCTACAATGAGCAGTTCTTC
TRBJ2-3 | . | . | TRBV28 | CASSLKLVYTDTQYF | TGTGCCAGCAGTCTAAAACTAGTATACACAGATACGCAGTATTTT
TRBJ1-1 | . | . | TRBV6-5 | CASRNTLNTEAFF | TGTGCCAGCAGGAATACATTGAACACTGAAGCTTTCTTT
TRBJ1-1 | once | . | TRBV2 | CASTPRGIPEAFF | TGTGCCAGTACCCCTAGGGGAATTCCTGAAGCTTTCTTT
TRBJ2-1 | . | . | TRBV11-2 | CASKEDSSYNEQFF | TGTGCCTCGAAGGAGGACAGCTCCTACAATGAGCAGTTCTTC
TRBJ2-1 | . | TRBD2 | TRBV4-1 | CASSPRLAGGQDEQFF | TGCGCCAGCAGTCCTCGACTAGCGGGGGGGCAAGATGAGCAGTTCTTC
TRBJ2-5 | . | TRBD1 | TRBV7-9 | CASSHWDRPETQYF | TGTGCCAGCAGCCACTGGGACAGACCAGAGACCCAGTACTTC
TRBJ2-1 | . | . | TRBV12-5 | CASGLPRVKAGGNEQFF | TGTGCTAGTGGTTTGCCCCGGGTAAAGGCAGGGGGGAATGAGCAGTTCTTC
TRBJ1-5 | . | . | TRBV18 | CASSLTGRERPQHF | TGTGCCAGCTCACTTACGGGCAGGGAACGCCCCCAGCATTTT
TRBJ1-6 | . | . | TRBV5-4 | CASGQGGPTGNSPLHF | TGTGCCAGCGGCCAGGGAGGGCCAACGGGGAATTCACCCCTCCACTTT
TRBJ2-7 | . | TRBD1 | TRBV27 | CASSSTGTGGYEQYF | TGTGCCAGCAGTTCGACCGGGACAGGGGGCTACGAGCAGTACTTC
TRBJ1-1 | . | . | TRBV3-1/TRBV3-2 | CASSQAPPGTEAFF | TGTGCCAGCAGCCAAGCCCCCCCGGGAACTGAAGCTTTCTTT
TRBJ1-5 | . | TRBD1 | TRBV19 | CASSARADRLSQPQHF | TGTGCCAGTAGTGCCAGGGCGGACAGGCTCTCTCAGCCCCAGCATTTT
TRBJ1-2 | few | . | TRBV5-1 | CASSSRQGGSGGYTF | TGCGCCAGCAGCTCTCGTCAGGGAGGGTCGGGAGGCTACACCTTC
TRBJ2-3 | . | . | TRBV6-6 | CASARGGTDTQYF | TGTGCCAGCGCCCGGGGTGGCACAGATACGCAGTATTTT
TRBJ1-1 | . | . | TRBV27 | CASTAAPRDGIVNTEAFF | TGTGCCAGCACTGCGGCACCACGTGACGGGATAGTAAACACTGAAGCTTTCTTT